This T cell receptor beta chain was identified in a study of cytomegalovirus exposure and HLA in healthy donors. 60 Vbeta and 13 Jbeta primers were used in PCR. Libraries were prepared by immunoSEQ multiplex PCR; TCRdb keeps only in-frame clonotypes and omits some of them. The data contain around 92,000 clones, 81% of them singletons. This clone was detected only a few times. The origin of this receptor is a girl under 10 years old in good health and CMV-seropositive. What was sequenced was PBMCs.

For the CDR3, the DNA is TGTGCCAGCAGCTTAGGGGACAGGCGGTTCGGCACAGATACGCAGTATTTT. Protein product: CASSLGDRRFGTDTQYF. The genes are TRBV7-8 and TRBJ2-3, with 8 positions matching TRBD1. Germline CDR1 SGHVS, CDR2 FQNEAQ. This CDR3 is 17 amino acids long. The V gene end was trimmed by 1 base and the J gene end by 1 base; junction bases not matched to a gene: 7.